Listed here are 19 T cell receptor beta chains from one sample, sequenced in a study of blood T cell repertoires in COVID-19. Sequencing used immunoSEQ multiplex PCR; TCRdb keeps in-frame clones, though not all of them. The sample carries 200,000 to 250,000 clones, over 70% recorded once. Sequencing was carried out using PBMCs or T cells enriched from blood (not recorded which). Source of these receptors: a woman aged 25 to 39 who had been exposed to COVID-19.

This clone was seen a few times. The genes are TRBV12-3 or TRBV12-4 and TRBJ1-2; D uncertain. The CDR3 sequence is 13 residues long. V was clipped by 6 bases and J by 0 bases, with 8 bases between them. CDR3 residues: CASRLGANYGYTF. CDR3 in DNA: TGTGCCAGCAGACTAGGCGCTAACTATGGCTACACCTTC.

V gene TRBV3-1 (or the pseudogene TRBV3-2) combines with J gene TRBJ2-7; 11 positions agree with TRBD2. Germline trimming cut 0 bases from V and 3 bases from J; bases unmatched to any gene: 7. This CDR3 is built from 17 residues. Germline V gives CDR1 LGHDT, CDR2 YNNKEL (reference sequence). The CDR3 sequence is CASSQDLAGGPFYEQYF. The CDR3 coding sequence is TGTGCCAGCAGCCAAGACCTAGCGGGAGGCCCTTTCTACGAGCAGTACTTC.

The chain combines TRBV6-1 with TRBJ2-7, with 14 bases identical to TRBD2. Trimming took 4 bases from V and 6 from J; bases not matched to a gene: 8. Looked up from germline, CDR1 is MNHNS and CDR2 is SASEGT. CDR3 size: 16 residues. CDR3 in DNA: TGTGCCAGCAGTGGCCCGGGACTAGCGGGAGTGGGCGAGCAGTACTTC. This sequence encodes CASSGPGLAGVGEQYF.

This sequence joins TRBV5-1 and TRBJ1-6; possibly TRBD1 for D (5 bases). Per the germline V gene, CDR1 is SGHRS and CDR2 is YFSETQ. Trimming stripped 7 bases from V and 9 bases from J, with 20 bases between. The CDR3 length is 15 residues. CDR3 residues: CASGESGTPRSPLHF. The CDR3 DNA is TGCGCCAGCGGAGAATCCGGGACTCCTCGTTCACCCCTCCACTTT.

CDR3 nucleotides: TGTGCCAGCGCGGGGCTAGCGGGAGTGAATGAGCAGTTCTTC. Amino acid sequence: CASAGLAGVNEQFF. This chain links TRBV7-9 with TRBJ2-1, with 10 bases aligning to TRBD2. This CDR3 is built from 14 residues. Germline V gene data show CDR1 as SEHNR and CDR2 as FQNEAQ (reference sequence). V shed 8 bases, J shed 7 bases, and the junction held 8 bases outside the gene matches.

This clone was seen more than once but under ten times. The chain employs TRBV5-4 and TRBJ1-5, with D unresolved. Trimming stripped 3 bases from V and 4 bases from J, with 11 bases between. The germline V gene encodes CDR1 SGHNT and CDR2 YYREEE (reference sequence). This CDR3 comprises 14 residues. In nucleotides, the CDR3 is TGTGCCAGCAGCTCCGACGGCAGGAATCAGCCCCAGCATTTT. Its translation: CASSSDGRNQPQHF.

A word on this clone: One junction end does not reproduce the germline sequence, and a read error may be involved. The J gene is TRBJ2-1, the V gene TRBV12-3 or TRBV12-4; perhaps TRBD2 as D (6 bases). This CDR3 is 11 amino acids long. CDR3 DNA sequence: TGTGCCAGCAGAAAAGCGGGCCTGTTGATCTTC. Encoded protein: CASRKAGLLIF.

The gene calls are TRBV5-1 and TRBJ2-3, with D uncertain. V lost 0 bases, J lost 4 bases, and 9 bases lay in between. Germline V gene lookup returns CDR1 SGHRS and CDR2 YFSETQ. This CDR3 contains 14 residues. In nucleotides, the CDR3 is TGCGCCAGCAGCTTGGCCTCGGAGTCAGATACGCAGTATTTT. It yields the protein CASSLASESDTQYF.

The V call is TRBV12-3 or TRBV12-4, the J call TRBJ2-7; D remains ambiguous. The CDR3 totals 12 residues. Trimming left V 3 bases short and J 3 bases short, with 6 bases between. CDR3: CASSLQIYEQYF. In DNA form, the CDR3 reads TGTGCCAGCAGTTTGCAGATCTACGAGCAGTACTTC.

The gene calls are TRBV7-9 and TRBJ1-2, with 7 bases identical to TRBD1. CDR1 and CDR2 (germline): SEHNR, FQNEAQ (reference sequence). Trimming at V came to 1 base and at J to 3 bases, leaving 5 bases not matched to a gene. This CDR3 spans 15 amino acids. The CDR3 region is CASSLEEGQHYGYTF. CDR3 bases: TGTGCCAGCAGCTTAGAGGAGGGACAGCACTATGGCTACACCTTC.

The J gene is TRBJ1-1, the V gene TRBV19; D is perhaps TRBD1 (5 bases). CDR1 is LNHDA, CDR2 SQIVND, per germline (reference sequence). The germline V and J ends were trimmed by 5 bases and 6 bases, with 16 bases remaining between them. There are 14 residues in the CDR3. CDR3 region: CASSAKAGWSEAFF. The CDR3 DNA is TGTGCCAGTAGTGCCAAAGCAGGGTGGTCTGAAGCTTTCTTT.

The rearrangement uses TRBV19 and TRBJ2-7; possible D gene TRBD1, 5 bases. V gave up 1 base and J gave up 2 bases, with 9 bases separating them. Germline V gene sequence: CDR1 LNHDA, CDR2 SQIVND (reference sequence). The CDR3 has 14 residues. CDR3 sequence: CASSIVQGTYEQYF. Here the CDR3 DNA reads TGTGCCAGTAGTATAGTTCAGGGCACCTACGAGCAGTACTTC.

The chain joins TRBV25-1 to TRBJ2-1; 7 bases match TRBD2. This CDR3 comprises 16 residues. Unmatched junction bases numbered 9, after V lost 5 bases and J lost 2 bases. Germline V lookup: CDR1 MGHDK, CDR2 SYGVNS. The CDR3 DNA follows: TGTGCCAGCAGTCCCCCGGGGACTACCCCCTACAATGAGCAGTTCTTC. Encoded protein: CASSPPGTTPYNEQFF.

The chain recombines TRBV7-3 with TRBJ2-2; TRBD2 matches 10 bases. CDR3 length: 17 amino acids. Germline CDR1 and CDR2: SGHTA and FQGTGA. J was trimmed by 5 bases and V by 1 base; bases with no gene match: 7. The CDR3 protein is CASSLMASGSGTGELFF. The CDR3 nucleotides are TGTGCCAGCAGCTTAATGGCTAGCGGGAGTGGAACCGGGGAGCTGTTTTTT.

The chain is built from TRBV10-3 and TRBJ2-7; D is ambiguous. The CDR3 has 15 amino acids. Germline CDR1 ENHRY, CDR2 SYGVKD. V gave up 0 bases and J gave up 7 bases, with 16 bases separating them. The CDR3, as DNA: TGTGCCATCAGTGAGTCGAACTACGGGTTGGGTGAGCAGTACTTC. Protein: CAISESNYGLGEQYF.

This clone was seen only once. The CDR3 DNA reads as TGTGCCAGCAGCTTGACAGATGCTAACTATGGCTACACCTTC. Amino acid sequence: CASSLTDANYGYTF. The chain has TRBV11-1 and TRBJ1-2; D might be TRBD1 (5 bases). Between the trimmed V and J ends, which lost 3 bases and 0 bases, there was a span of 8 bases. CDR3 length: 14 residues. Germline-derived CDR1 and CDR2 are SGHAT and FQDESV (reference sequence).

The V call is TRBV27, the J call TRBJ1-2; 8 bases align to TRBD1. V lost 5 bases to trimming and J lost 2 bases; unmatched junction nucleotides: 7. Germline V CDR1 and CDR2: MNHEY, SMNVEV (reference sequence). The CDR3 is 15 residues long. The CDR3: CASSMTGVGNYGYTF. The CDR3 DNA is TGTGCCAGCAGTATGACAGGGGTGGGGAACTATGGCTACACCTTC.

This clone occurred once. The chain links TRBV5-1 to TRBJ1-4; 9 nucleotides match TRBD1. The CDR3 contains 15 residues. CDR1 and CDR2 from the germline V gene are SGHRS and YFSETQ. J gave up 6 bases and V 4 bases, and 7 bases lay outside the gene matches. This CDR3 reads CASSTPRTGDEKLFF. DNA for the CDR3: TGCGCCAGCAGCACCCCCCGGACAGGGGATGAAAAACTGTTTTTT.

Of note for this clone: Other nucleotide sequences from this sample produce the same CDR3. V gene TRBV7-9 combines with J gene TRBJ2-1; 10 bases map to TRBD2. The CDR3 is made up of 15 amino acids. Germline CDR1 reads SEHNR; CDR2 reads FQNEAQ (reference sequence). V trimming: 1 base; J trimming: 8 bases; junction bases outside the gene matches: 5. The CDR3 is CASSLEASGSYEQFF. DNA for the CDR3: TGTGCCAGCAGCTTAGAGGCTAGCGGGAGTTATGAGCAGTTCTTC.